This T cell receptor beta chain emerged from a study of beta chain features in type 1 diabetes. This clone was counted only a few times. Other DNA variants within this sample encode the same CDR3. cDNA synthesis used the whole RNA isolate, giving expressed TCRB sequences. Reads from naive, central memory and regulatory T cell samples averaged around 4 million. The repertoire was sequenced with immunoSEQ multiplex PCR; TCRdb's copy has only in-frame clones and lacks some. Found here are roughly 400,000 clones, less than 15% of them singletons; the top ten hold more than 0.015%. Sample: naive CD4+ T cells from blood. The sequence came from a woman aged 18-29 years in good health.

The DNA of the CDR3 is TGCAGTGCTCCGGGAGTCTACGAGCAGTACTTC. This encodes CSAPGVYEQYF. The genes are TRBV20-1 and TRBJ2-7, with D perhaps TRBD2 (6 bases). With 5 bases removed from V and 3 bases from J, the gap between germline ends came to 8 bases. The CDR3 length is 11 residues. CDR1 is DFQATT, CDR2 SNEGSKA, per germline (reference sequence).